The 21 T cell receptor beta chains presented below share a single source sample, sequenced in a study of human T cells and chemical hapten exposure. This sample's time point: pre-sensitization, week 0. The treatment is: therapeutic diphenylcyclopropenone sensitization with weekly scalp DPC. TCRdb re-analysed the RACE reads in MiXCR, keeping a single row per CDR3 protein. The sample lists approximately 400,000 distinct CDR3 sequences; more than 4.5% were seen once. Sequenced here: whole blood, sampled in connection with sensitization to the hapten diphenylcyclopropenone (DPC). These receptors all come from a woman aged 50 to 65 with alopecia areata. Some clones in this sample may be carry-over from other donors' samples.

This clonotype was observed many times. The chain carries TRBV2 and TRBJ2-4; D is unclear. This CDR3 has 10 residues. Trimming left V 8 bases short and J 6 bases short, with 5 bases between. Germline-derived CDR1 and CDR2 are SNHLY and FYNNEI. The CDR3 sequence is CASGTNIQYF. The CDR3 bases are TGTGCCAGCGGAACAAACATTCAGTACTTC. Based on the CDR3 plus reference TRBV2 and TRBJ2-4, the full variable domain is EPEVTQTPSHQVTQMGQEVILRCVPISNHLYFYWYRQILGQKVEFLVSFYNNEISEKSEIFDDQFSVERPDGSNFTLKIRSTKLEDSAMYFCASGTNIQYFGAGTRLSVL.

The chain links TRBV9 to TRBJ1-2; 8 nucleotides line up with TRBD1. V gave up 6 bases and J gave up 8 bases; unmatched junction bases: 18. The CDR3 sequence is 16 residues long. Germline V gene sequence: CDR1 SGDLS, CDR2 YYNGEE. The chain's CDR3 is CASTGQGQAVGGGYTF. CDR3 nucleotides: TGTGCCAGCACGGGGCAGGGACAGGCGGTAGGAGGAGGCTACACCTTC.

Regarding this clonotype: It may be a read error: a sequence one base away is much more abundant. V is TRBV6-1 and J is TRBJ2-7; the D is unclear. Per germline, CDR1 MNHNS and CDR2 SASEGT. This CDR3 region has 16 residues. V lost 5 bases, J lost 5 bases, and 22 bases lay in between. The CDR3 spells CASSFPDPDPSDEQYF. In nucleotides, the CDR3 is TGTGCCAGCAGTTTCCCGGACCCCGACCCGAGCGACGAGCAGTACTTC.

This clonotype has a count of ten or more. The CDR3 loop reads CASSFRRGQGSSYEQYF. CDR3 coding DNA: TGTGCCAGCAGTTTTCGAAGGGGACAGGGGAGCTCCTACGAGCAGTACTTC. The chain uses TRBV6-2 or TRBV6-3 and TRBJ2-7; 10 bases map to TRBD1. CDR3 length: 17 residues. Trimming at V came to 4 bases and at J to 0 bases, leaving 9 bases not matched to a gene. CDR1 and CDR2 from the germline V gene are MNHEY and SVGEGT.

This clonotype was counted at least ten times. CDR3 amino acids: CSAREGSNSHEQYF. Here the CDR3 DNA reads TGCAGTGCTAGAGAGGGCAGTAATTCCCACGAGCAGTACTTC. The chain uses TRBV20-1 and TRBJ2-7; D remains unclear. This CDR3 region has 14 residues. Trimming took 0 bases from V and 5 from J, leaving 14 bases between them. Germline-derived CDR1 and CDR2 are DFQATT and SNEGSKA (reference sequence).

This clonotype was recorded at least ten times. The rearrangement joins TRBV5-1 to TRBJ2-1, with TRBD2 matching over 16 bases. This CDR3 has 17 residues. Germline V gene sequence: CDR1 SGHRS, CDR2 YFSETQ. V was clipped by 4 bases and J by 6 bases; unmatched bases: 7. In nucleotides, the CDR3 is TGCGCCAGCAGCCGGGGACTAGCGGGGGGGCGTATCAATGAGCAGTTCTTC. Amino acids: CASSRGLAGGRINEQFF.

There are many counts of this clonotype. The rearrangement joins TRBV5-3 to TRBJ2-5, with D hard to call. TRBV5-3 is annotated as an ORF whose role is uncertain. The CDR3 covers 13 residues. The V and J ends lost 5 bases and 4 bases respectively, with 12 bases between them. CDR3 bases: TGTGCCAGAAGGCTAAGGGTTGGAGAGACCCAGTACTTC. Residues: CARRLRVGETQYF.

This clonotype appeared many times. The CDR3 region has the DNA TGTGCCAGCAGCGTTGGAACCGGGGAAATTCAAGAGACCCAGTACTTC. This encodes CASSVGTGEIQETQYF. This sequence joins TRBV9 and TRBJ2-5; perhaps TRBD2 as D (5 bases). Germline CDR1 and CDR2: SGDLS and YYNGEE. CDR3 length equals 16 residues. Trimming shortened V by 2 bases and J by 2 bases, and 16 bases separated the two germline ends.

This rearrangement joins TRBV30 to TRBJ2-1; tentatively, D is TRBD2 (5 bases). Trimming took 0 bases from V and 0 from J, leaving 6 bases between them. This CDR3 spans 14 amino acids. Germline V gene lookup returns CDR1 GTSNPN and CDR2 SVGIG (reference sequence). CDR3 protein: CAWSVGSSYNEQFF. In DNA, the CDR3 is TGTGCCTGGAGTGTTGGGAGCTCCTACAATGAGCAGTTCTTC.

This clonotype has ten or more counts. The chain couples TRBV5-5 to TRBJ1-1; D remains unclear. The ends were cut back, 0 bases at V and 1 base at J, with 7 bases in the middle. Per germline, CDR1 SGHKS and CDR2 YYEKEE (reference sequence). CDR3 size: 14 residues. Written as DNA, the CDR3 is TGTGCCAGCAGCTTGGATGGTCAGAACACTGAAGCTTTCTTT. Translated, it gives CASSLDGQNTEAFF.

The chain is built from TRBV12-3 or TRBV12-4 and TRBJ2-3; 8 bases map to TRBD1. V lost 3 bases to trimming and J lost 6 bases; unmatched junction nucleotides: 2. This CDR3 is built from 13 residues. CDR3 protein: CASSFTGGDTQYF. For the CDR3, the DNA is TGTGCCAGCAGTTTTACAGGGGGGGATACGCAGTATTTT.

Many counts were recorded for this clonotype. This rearrangement joins TRBV13 to TRBJ1-1; possibly TRBD1 for D (6 bases). Germline V gene lookup returns CDR1 PRHDT and CDR2 FYEKMQ (reference sequence). V was clipped by 0 bases and J by 1 base, with 12 bases between them. The CDR3 extends over 16 amino acids. The DNA of the CDR3 is TGTGCCAGCAGCTTAGGTCCAGGGGCGAAGAACACTGAAGCTTTCTTT. As protein: CASSLGPGAKNTEAFF.

V is TRBV15 and J is TRBJ2-1; tentatively, D is TRBD1 or TRBD2 (5 bases each). The CDR3 is 16 residues long. The V end was cut by 4 bases, the J end by 4 bases, with 17 bases between. The V gene's germline CDR1 is LNHNV and CDR2 YYDKDF (reference sequence). The CDR3 spells CATSMINPGPYNEQFF. The CDR3 DNA sequence: TGTGCCACCAGCATGATAAATCCGGGACCTTACAATGAGCAGTTCTTC.

The V and J genes are TRBV4-3 and TRBJ2-1; D is perhaps TRBD1 (5 bases). The CDR3 is 13 residues long. The germline gives CDR1 LGHNA, CDR2 YSLEER. Trimming took off 0 bases at V and 12 bases at J, with 12 bases between the two ends. The CDR3 region is CASSQDQTGWQFF. CDR3 sequence (DNA): TGCGCCAGCAGCCAAGATCAAACAGGCTGGCAGTTCTTC.

This clonotype was counted between two and nine times. This chain connects TRBV9 to TRBJ1-2; D gene ambiguous. Germline CDR1 SGDLS, CDR2 YYNGEE. Trimming stripped 3 bases from V and 0 bases from J, with 9 bases between. CDR3 length equals 14 residues. The CDR3 region has the DNA TGTGCCAGCAGCGCTGGGGTTCCTAACTATGGCTACACCTTC. Translating gives CASSAGVPNYGYTF.

The chain employs TRBV4-1 and TRBJ1-2, with D unclear. Trimming cost V 0 bases and J 0 bases, with 11 bases left between them. Germline V gene data show CDR1 as MGHRA and CDR2 as YSYEKL. The CDR3 runs to 16 residues. DNA of the CDR3: TGCGCCAGCAGCCAAGATGCGAAGGGAACTAACTATGGCTACACCTTC. This codes for CASSQDAKGTNYGYTF.

There are many counts of this clonotype. J is TRBJ2-3 and V is TRBV3-1, with TRBD2 matching over 10 bases. Germline CDR1 LGHDT, CDR2 YNNKEL (reference sequence). The CDR3 contains 16 residues. V trimming: 1 base; J trimming: 8 bases; junction bases outside the gene matches: 9. In DNA, the CDR3 is TGTGCCAGCAGCCAAGCCTTAGCGGGGGGCCTTGGTACGCAGTATTTT. This encodes CASSQALAGGLGTQYF.

This clonotype turned up a few times. The genes are TRBV5-5 and TRBJ2-3, with D possibly matching TRBD2 (5 bases). Per germline, CDR1 SGHKS and CDR2 YYEKEE (reference sequence). V lost 2 bases and J lost 2, with 9 bases in between. The CDR3 covers 14 residues. Here the CDR3 reads CASSLEGYTDTQYF. As DNA, the CDR3 is TGTGCCAGCAGCTTAGAGGGCTACACAGATACGCAGTATTTT.

This clonotype was counted many times. The V and J genes are TRBV11-2 and TRBJ2-1; 11 bases are a match to TRBD2. The CDR3 runs to 15 residues. Germline V gene sequence: CDR1 SGHAT, CDR2 FQNNGV. Germline trimming cut 10 bases from V and 4 bases from J; bases unmatched to any gene: 9. In nucleotides, the CDR3 is TGTGCCACGAGGGTTGGGACTAGCGGTTACAATGAGCAGTTCTTC. Translated, it gives CATRVGTSGYNEQFF. The complete variable domain, with remaining parts taken from reference TRBV11-2 and TRBJ2-1, reads EAGVAQSPRYKIIEKRQSVAFWCNPISGHATLYWYQQILGQGPKLLIQFQNNGVVDDSQLPKDRFSAERLKGVDSTLKIQPAKLEDSAVYLCATRVGTSGYNEQFFGPGTRLTVL.

The table lists this clonotype with a few counts. V and J are TRBV3-1 and TRBJ1-5, with D uncertain. Germline CDR1 is LGHDT and CDR2 is YNNKEL (reference sequence). This CDR3 region has 13 residues. V was cut by 0 bases and J by 7 bases, with 7 bases left in between. The CDR3 DNA sequence: TGTGCCAGCAGCCAAGACGTGATCCAGCCCCAGCATTTT. Encoded protein: CASSQDVIQPQHF.

This clonotype has ten or more counts. The chain carries TRBV14 and TRBJ1-1; no clear D gene. The CDR3 spans 13 residues. Germline lookup yields CDR1 SGHDN and CDR2 FVKESK. Trimming took 4 bases from V and 4 from J, leaving 10 bases between them. The CDR3 DNA is TGTGCCAGCAGCCTTACCATGGGCACTGAAGCTTTCTTT. Amino acid sequence: CASSLTMGTEAFF.